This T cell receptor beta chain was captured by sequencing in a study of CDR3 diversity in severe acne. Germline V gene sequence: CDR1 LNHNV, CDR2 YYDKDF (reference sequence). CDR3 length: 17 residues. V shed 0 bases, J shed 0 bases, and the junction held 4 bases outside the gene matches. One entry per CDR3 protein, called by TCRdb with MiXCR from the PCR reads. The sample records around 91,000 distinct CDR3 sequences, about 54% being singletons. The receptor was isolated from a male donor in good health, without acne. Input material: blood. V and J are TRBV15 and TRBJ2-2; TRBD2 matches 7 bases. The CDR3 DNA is TGTGCCACCAGCAGAGATGAACGGGGGGCGAACACCGGGGAGCTGTTTTTT. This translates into CATSRDERGANTGELFF.